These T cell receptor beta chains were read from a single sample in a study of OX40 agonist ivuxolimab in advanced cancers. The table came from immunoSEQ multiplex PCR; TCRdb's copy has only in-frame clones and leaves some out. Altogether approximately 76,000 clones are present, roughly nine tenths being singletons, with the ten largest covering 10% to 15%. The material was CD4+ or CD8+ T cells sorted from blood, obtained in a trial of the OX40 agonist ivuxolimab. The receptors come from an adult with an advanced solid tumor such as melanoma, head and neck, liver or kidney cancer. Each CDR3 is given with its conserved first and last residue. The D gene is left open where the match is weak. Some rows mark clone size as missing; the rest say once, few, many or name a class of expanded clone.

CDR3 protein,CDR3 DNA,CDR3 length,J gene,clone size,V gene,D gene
CASSLNRLTSYGYTF,TGCGCCAGCAGCTTGAACAGGCTTACCTCCTATGGCTACACCTTC,15,TRBJ1-2,NA,TRBV5-1,NA
CASSQGTSGPTNTGELFF,TGCGCCAGCAGCCAAGGGACTTCAGGCCCGACGAACACCGGGGAGCTGTTTTTT,18,TRBJ2-2,NA,TRBV4-1,NA
CSVEETVNYGYTF,TGCAGCGTTGAAGAGACAGTGAACTATGGCTACACCTTC,13,TRBJ1-2,NA,TRBV29-1,NA
CASSSGLGKNIQYF,TGTGCCAGCAGTTCGGGACTGGGCAAAAACATTCAGTACTTC,14,TRBJ2-4,NA,TRBV27,NA
CASKVGDRATEAFF,TGTGCCAGTAAGGTTGGGGACAGGGCCACTGAAGCTTTCTTT,14,TRBJ1-1,NA,TRBV19,TRBD1
CASSNRASYEQYF,TGTGCCAGCAGCAACAGGGCCTCCTACGAGCAGTACTTC,13,TRBJ2-7,NA,TRBV11-2,NA
CASTVGNEQFF,TGCGCCAGCACTGTGGGTAATGAGCAGTTCTTC,11,TRBJ2-1,NA,TRBV10-2,NA
CAWSRADTQYF,TGTGCCTGGAGCCGAGCAGATACGCAGTATTTT,11,TRBJ2-3,once,TRBV30,NA
CASSLLARADTQYF,TGTGCCAGCAGCTTATTGGCCCGGGCAGATACGCAGTATTTT,14,TRBJ2-3,medium-sized,TRBV13,NA
CASSRDKGGQETQYF,TGTGCCAGCTCTCGCGACAAAGGGGGGCAAGAGACCCAGTACTTC,15,TRBJ2-5,once,TRBV18,NA
CASSAGTRGSGELFF,TGTGCCAGCAGTGCTGGGACTAGGGGATCCGGGGAGCTGTTTTTT,15,TRBJ2-2,NA,TRBV2,TRBD2